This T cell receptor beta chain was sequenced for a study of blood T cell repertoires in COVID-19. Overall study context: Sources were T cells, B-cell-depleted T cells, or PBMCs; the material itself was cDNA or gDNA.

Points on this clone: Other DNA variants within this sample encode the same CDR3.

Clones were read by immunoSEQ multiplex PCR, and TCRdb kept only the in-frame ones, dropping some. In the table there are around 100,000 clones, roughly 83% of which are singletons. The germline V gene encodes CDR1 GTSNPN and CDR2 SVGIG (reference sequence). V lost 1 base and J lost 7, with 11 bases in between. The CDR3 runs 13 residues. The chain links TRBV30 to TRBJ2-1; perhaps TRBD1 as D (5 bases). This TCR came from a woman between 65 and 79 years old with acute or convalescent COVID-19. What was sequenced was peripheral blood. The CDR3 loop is CAWSGTGINEQFF. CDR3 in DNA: TGTGCCTGGAGTGGAACAGGAATAAATGAGCAGTTCTTC.